Described below is a single T cell receptor beta chain sequence and its context. This entry is derived from a study of identical twins. Trimming shortened V by 2 bases and J by 6 bases, and 20 bases separated the two germline ends. The CDR3 covers 17 residues. Germline V gene lookup returns CDR1 MNHEY and CDR2 SVGAGI. Through template switching, a universal primer site was introduced, and the cDNA contained unique molecular identifiers. TCRdb recomputed calls from the 5' RACE reads with MiXCR, one row per CDR3 protein. The sample has 430,000 or so distinct CDR3 sequences; roughly 24% are singletons. The same sample was also studied in work on T cells expressing NK-cell markers.

Specimen: CD4+ T cells sorted from blood. The genes are TRBV6-5 and TRBJ1-5, with D possibly matching TRBD1 (5 bases). This TCR derives from a young woman in good health. The CDR3 DNA reads TGTGCCAGCAGTTACAATCTAGACAGCCTGGGGGTTCAGCCCCAGCATTTT. It encodes CASSYNLDSLGVQPQHF.